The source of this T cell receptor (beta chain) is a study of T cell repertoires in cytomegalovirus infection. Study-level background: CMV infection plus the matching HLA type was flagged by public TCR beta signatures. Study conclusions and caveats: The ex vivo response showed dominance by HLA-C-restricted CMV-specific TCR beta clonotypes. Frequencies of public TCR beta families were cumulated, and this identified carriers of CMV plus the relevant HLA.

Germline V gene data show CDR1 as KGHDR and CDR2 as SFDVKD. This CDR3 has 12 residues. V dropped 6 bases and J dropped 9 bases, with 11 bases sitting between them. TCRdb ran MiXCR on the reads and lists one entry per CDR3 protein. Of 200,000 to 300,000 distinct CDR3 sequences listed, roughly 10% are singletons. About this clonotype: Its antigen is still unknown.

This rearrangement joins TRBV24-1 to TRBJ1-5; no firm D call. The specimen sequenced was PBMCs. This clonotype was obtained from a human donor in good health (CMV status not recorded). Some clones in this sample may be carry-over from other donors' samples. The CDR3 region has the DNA TGTGCCACCAGTTCGGCCGGCCGGCCCCAGCATTTT. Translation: CATSSAGRPQHF.